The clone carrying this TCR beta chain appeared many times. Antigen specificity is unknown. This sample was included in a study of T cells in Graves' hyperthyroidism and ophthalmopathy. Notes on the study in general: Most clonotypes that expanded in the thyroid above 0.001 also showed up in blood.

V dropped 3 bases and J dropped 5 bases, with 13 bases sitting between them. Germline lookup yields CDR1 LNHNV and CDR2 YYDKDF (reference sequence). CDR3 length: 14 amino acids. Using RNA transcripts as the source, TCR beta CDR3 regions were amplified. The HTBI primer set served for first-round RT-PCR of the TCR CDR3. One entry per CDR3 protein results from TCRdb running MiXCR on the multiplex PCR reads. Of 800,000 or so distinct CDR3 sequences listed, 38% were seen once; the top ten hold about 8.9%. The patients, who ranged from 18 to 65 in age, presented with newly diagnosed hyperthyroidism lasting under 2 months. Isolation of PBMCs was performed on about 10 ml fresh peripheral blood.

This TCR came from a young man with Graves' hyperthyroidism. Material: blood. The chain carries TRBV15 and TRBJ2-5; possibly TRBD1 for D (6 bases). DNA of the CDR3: TGTGCCACCAGCAGGGGGGCAAGAAGGGAGACCCAGTACTTC. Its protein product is CATSRGARRETQYF.